The 7 T cell receptor beta chains given below trace back to one sample, sequenced in a study of response to subunit inactivated influenza vaccine. TCRdb independently ran MiXCR on the RT-PCR reads; one entry per CDR3 protein. The sample carries a few hundred thousand distinct CDR3 sequences, 11% to 15% recorded once. Source: PBMCs from blood, taken 12 days after vaccination. Receptors were obtained from a man between 50 and 59 years old who received an inactivated influenza vaccine.

This clonotype was counted ten times or more. This chain joins TRBV11-2 and TRBJ2-2, with 8 nucleotides matching TRBD1. The CDR3 totals 16 residues. The germline CDR1 and CDR2 sequences are SGHAT and FQNNGV. Trimming cost V 5 bases and J 5 bases; bases outside gene matches: 10. The CDR3 sequence: CASSIRQGLGTGELFF. Written as DNA, the CDR3 is TGTGCCAGCAGCATAAGACAGGGGTTGGGTACCGGGGAGCTGTTTTTT.

This clonotype showed up just a few times. The rearrangement links TRBV25-1 to TRBJ2-7; 8 positions match TRBD1. V was pared by 1 base and J by 1 base, with 12 bases of the junction left unmatched. Per germline, CDR1 MGHDK and CDR2 SYGVNS. The CDR3 is 18 amino acids. CDR3: CASSESFLGTGESYEQYF. The CDR3 DNA sequence: TGTGCCAGCAGTGAATCGTTTTTAGGGACAGGCGAATCCTACGAGCAGTACTTC.

This clonotype was detected only a few times. The chain employs TRBV5-1 and TRBJ2-1, with D tentatively TRBD1 (6 bases). The CDR3 runs to 16 residues. Trimming left V 5 bases short and J 4 bases short, with 19 bases between. The germline V gene has CDR1 SGHRS and CDR2 YFSETQ. The DNA of the CDR3 is TGCGCCAGCAGAGAACAGGGATCCCCTCAATACAATGAGCAGTTCTTC. Its protein product is CASREQGSPQYNEQFF.

This clonotype was counted many times. This chain joins TRBV9 and TRBJ2-3, with 8 bases fitting TRBD2. Losses at the gene ends were 4 bases for V and 8 bases for J; bases not matched to a gene: 3. Germline loops: CDR1 SGDLS, CDR2 YYNGEE. The CDR3 contains 12 residues. CDR3 amino acids: CASSISGSTQYF. CDR3 coding DNA: TGTGCCAGCAGCATAAGCGGGAGTACGCAGTATTTT.

This chain joins TRBV20-1 and TRBJ2-5; possibly TRBD1 for D (6 bases). Germline loops: CDR1 DFQATT, CDR2 SNEGSKA (reference sequence). This CDR3 has 15 amino acids. Trimming shortened V by 3 bases and J by 3 bases, and 17 bases separated the two germline ends. CDR3 in DNA: TGCAGTGCTAGGCCACTTAGGACAGAGAAAGAGACCCAGTACTTC. Amino acids: CSARPLRTEKETQYF.

The chain couples TRBV10-3 to TRBJ1-1; D is unclear. This CDR3 has 13 amino acids. Germline V gene sequence: CDR1 ENHRY, CDR2 SYGVKD. The V gene lost 5 bases and the J gene lost 0 bases, with 7 bases spanning the gap. The CDR3 reads CAISKTVNTEAFF. As DNA, the CDR3 is TGTGCCATCAGTAAAACAGTGAACACTGAAGCTTTCTTT.

This clonotype was observed a handful of times. This rearrangement joins TRBV20-1 to TRBJ2-7; D is unresolved. CDR1 is DFQATT and CDR2 is SNEGSKA in the germline V gene (reference sequence). The CDR3 runs to 13 residues. V was cut by 1 base and J by 4 bases, with 11 bases left in between. This chain's CDR3 is CSARVGSKYEQYF. The CDR3 DNA follows: TGCAGTGCTAGAGTAGGTTCCAAGTACGAGCAGTACTTC.